The 22 T cell receptor beta chains below come from one sample, sequenced in a study of vaccination effects on CD4 cells after COVID-19. Expansion with viral peptide pools was applied to antigen-specific CD4+ T cells by the ViraFEST assay prior to sequencing. Culture proceeded for under twelve days, and CD4+ T cells were then isolated. Nucleocapsid antibodies stayed negative before and after vaccination, showing no earlier SARS-CoV-2 infection. Their target antigens are unknown. Clones were read by immunoSEQ multiplex PCR, and TCRdb kept only the in-frame ones, dropping some. Of 73,000 or so clones listed, 78% are singletons. The specimen was CD4+ T cells from PBMCs cultured with SARS-CoV-2 spike peptides, collected before COVID-19 vaccination. Receptor source: a human donor who received a COVID-19 vaccine.

The chain carries TRBV5-4 and TRBJ1-2; the match to TRBD1 covers 10 bases. This CDR3 has 15 amino acids. V lost 0 bases and J lost 5; bases outside the gene matches: 4. Per the germline V gene, CDR1 is SGHNT and CDR2 is YYREEE (reference sequence). The CDR3 protein is CASSLGGQGTYGYTF. The CDR3 DNA sequence: TGTGCCAGCAGCTTGGGGGGACAGGGGACATATGGCTACACCTTC.

The V and J genes are TRBV7-2 and TRBJ2-2; 9 bases are a match to TRBD2. Germline V gene sequence: CDR1 SGHTA, CDR2 FQGNSA. Trimming took 4 bases from V and 2 from J; bases not matched to a gene: 8. This CDR3 has 17 residues. The CDR3 reads CASSYRGGGVNTGELFF. CDR3 nucleotide sequence: TGTGCCAGCAGCTACCGGGGCGGGGGGGTTAACACCGGGGAGCTGTTTTTT.

The chain uses TRBV5-4 and TRBJ1-2; no clear D. The CDR3 spans 15 residues. Germline CDR1 is SGHNT and CDR2 is YYREEE (reference sequence). V lost 4 bases and J 2 bases, leaving 15 bases between the germline ends. CDR3 bases: TGTGCCAGCAGCCGGGAGTCGTCCGGCAACTATGGCTACACCTTC. Residues: CASSRESSGNYGYTF.

This clone was observed a single time. This sequence joins TRBV2 and TRBJ2-7; 13 nucleotides match TRBD2. CDR3 size: 15 residues. The germline gives CDR1 SNHLY, CDR2 FYNNEI. J gave up 7 bases and V 6 bases, and 9 bases lay outside the gene matches. CDR3 protein: CASRNHGLAGEEQYV. DNA for the CDR3: TGTGCCAGCAGAAACCACGGACTAGCGGGGGAAGAGCAGTACGTC.

J is TRBJ1-1 and V is TRBV12-3 or TRBV12-4; D is unresolved. The length of the CDR3 is 13 residues. The germline V and J ends were trimmed by 2 bases and 1 base, with 5 bases remaining between them. The CDR3 DNA reads as TGTGCCAGCAGTTTAATGAGGAACACTGAAGCTTTCTTT. Its protein product is CASSLMRNTEAFF.

The chain has TRBV9 and TRBJ2-5; D may be TRBD1 or TRBD2 (5 bases each). Trimming pared 3 bases from V and 5 bases from J, leaving 17 bases between. Germline lookup yields CDR1 SGDLS and CDR2 YYNGEE. CDR3 length: 15 residues. The CDR3, as DNA: TGTGCCAGCAGCGCTGATCCGGGACCCCGGGAGACCCAGTACTTC. It yields the protein CASSADPGPRETQYF.

This rearrangement joins TRBV27 to TRBJ2-3; 11 bases fit TRBD2. The CDR3 sequence is 18 residues long. Germline V gene sequence: CDR1 MNHEY, CDR2 SMNVEV (reference sequence). The ends lost 6 bases at V and 3 bases at J; junction bases unmatched: 14. CDR3 region: CASRRLAGRGLGTDTQYF. CDR3 coding DNA: TGTGCCAGCAGACGACTAGCGGGGAGGGGTCTGGGTACAGATACGCAGTATTTT.

This chain connects TRBV7-3 to TRBJ2-2; D may match TRBD1 or TRBD2 (5 bases each). CDR3 length: 16 amino acids. Between the trimmed V and J ends, which lost 8 bases and 2 bases, there was a span of 18 bases. Germline V gene data show CDR1 as SGHTA and CDR2 as FQGTGA. The CDR3 coding sequence is TGTGCCAGCGGGGGTCGCCAGGGTCCAAACACCGGGGAGCTGTTTTTT. It yields the protein CASGGRQGPNTGELFF.

The chain couples TRBV7-2 to TRBJ2-2, with a tentative D call TRBD2 (6 bases). The length of the CDR3 is 18 residues. With 2 bases removed from V and 0 bases from J, the gap between germline ends came to 16 bases. Germline CDR1 reads SGHTA; CDR2 reads FQGNSA. CDR3 region: CASSLRGLSNANTGELFF. The CDR3 DNA reads TGTGCCAGCAGCTTAAGGGGACTCTCAAACGCGAACACCGGGGAGCTGTTTTTT.

This chain connects TRBV24-1 to TRBJ1-5; 10 bases align to TRBD1. Germline V gene data show CDR1 as KGHDR and CDR2 as SFDVKD. CDR3 size: 14 residues. Unmatched junction bases numbered 7, after V lost 10 bases and J lost 5 bases. CDR3 in amino acids: CATSRQGADQPQHF. DNA for the CDR3: TGTGCCACAAGTAGACAGGGGGCGGATCAGCCCCAGCATTTT.

CDR3 protein: CASQPGGYTGELFF. DNA for the CDR3: TGTGCCAGCCAACCAGGGGGGTACACCGGGGAGCTGTTTTTT. The genes are TRBV9 and TRBJ2-2, with D possibly TRBD1 on 7 matching bases. V shed 7 bases and J shed 3 bases, with 13 bases lying between them. CDR3 size: 14 residues. Germline lookup yields CDR1 SGDLS and CDR2 YYNGEE.

This clone has a handful of counts. This chain connects TRBV4-1 to TRBJ2-7, with D perhaps being TRBD1 or TRBD2 (5 bases each). V dropped 0 bases and J dropped 9 bases, with 12 bases sitting between them. This CDR3 is 13 amino acids long. Germline values: CDR1 MGHRA, CDR2 YSYEKL. Written as DNA, the CDR3 is TGCGCCAGCAGCCAAGATAGAGGGACCGGGCAGTACGTC. It translates to CASSQDRGTGQYV.

The gene calls are TRBV6-5 and TRBJ2-1; 12 nucleotides agree with TRBD1. Germline trimming cut 5 bases from V and 4 bases from J; bases unmatched to any gene: 3. The CDR3 is made up of 15 amino acids. The V gene's germline CDR1 is MNHEY and CDR2 SVGAGI. The DNA of the CDR3 is TGTGCCAGCAGTAGGGACAGGGGGCGGTACAATGAGCAGTTCTTC. Translation: CASSRDRGRYNEQFF.

J is TRBJ1-5 and V is TRBV19, with D maybe TRBD1 (5 bases). This CDR3 is built from 14 residues. V was shortened by 3 bases and J by 4 bases, with 10 bases between the two germline ends. Germline V gene lookup returns CDR1 LNHDA and CDR2 SQIVND (reference sequence). The CDR3: CASSITGGNQPQHF. In DNA form, the CDR3 reads TGTGCCAGTAGTATCACGGGGGGTAATCAGCCCCAGCATTTT.

This clone was seen more than once but under ten times. The V gene is TRBV18, the J gene TRBJ1-3; TRBD1 aligns across 7 bases. The CDR3 is 15 residues long. The germline V gene encodes CDR1 KGHSH and CDR2 LQKENI. With V trimmed by 4 bases and J by 2 bases, 5 bases remained unmatched. The chain's CDR3 is CASSQATGAGNTIYF. CDR3 DNA sequence: TGTGCCAGCTCACAAGCAACAGGGGCTGGAAACACCATATATTTT.

This clone has more than one count but fewer than ten. The chain links TRBV7-9 to TRBJ1-2; D ambiguous. The CDR3 length is 12 residues. Germline CDR1 SEHNR, CDR2 FQNEAQ (reference sequence). Trimming pared 5 bases from V and 7 bases from J, leaving 11 bases between. CDR3 loop: CASSPRAGGYTF. In nucleotides, the CDR3 is TGTGCCAGCAGCCCCCGGGCAGGTGGCTACACCTTC.

With regard to this clone: The same CDR3 is also encoded by other DNA sequences in this sample. J is TRBJ2-5 and V is TRBV28; 11 bases match TRBD2. Germline assignment: CDR1 MDHEN and CDR2 SYDVKM. The CDR3 is made up of 15 amino acids. J gave up 2 bases and V 6 bases, and 5 bases lay outside the gene matches. CDR3 in amino acids: CASSLTSGGQETQYF. DNA for the CDR3: TGTGCCAGCAGCCTTACTAGCGGGGGACAAGAGACCCAGTACTTC. Looking up the rest from reference TRBV28 and TRBJ2-5 gives the full variable domain: DVKVTQSSRYLVKRTGEKVFLECVQDMDHENMFWYRQDPGLGLRLIYFSYDVKMKEKGDIPEGYSVSREKKERFSLILESASTNQTSMYLCASSLTSGGQETQYFGPGTRLLVL.

The CDR3 here is CATNFGTNEKLFF. The CDR3 DNA is TGTGCCACCAACTTTGGAACTAATGAAAAACTGTTTTTT. The rearrangement joins TRBV15 to TRBJ1-4; D unresolved. The V gene lost 7 bases and the J gene lost 1 base, with 7 bases spanning the gap. CDR1 and CDR2 from the germline V gene are LNHNV and YYDKDF (reference sequence). This CDR3 region has 13 residues.

The chain has TRBV2 and TRBJ2-1; no reliable D call. The CDR3 spans 12 residues. Trimming left V 1 base short and J 6 bases short, with 4 bases between. The germline gives CDR1 SNHLY, CDR2 FYNNEI. The CDR3: CASSEGGNEQFF. CDR3 DNA: TGTGCCAGCAGTGAAGGGGGCAATGAGCAGTTCTTC. Full variable domain (rest looked up from reference TRBV2 and TRBJ2-1): EPEVTQTPSHQVTQMGQEVILRCVPISNHLYFYWYRQILGQKVEFLVSFYNNEISEKSEIFDDQFSVERPDGSNFTLKIRSTKLEDSAMYFCASSEGGNEQFFGPGTRLTVL.

The chain joins TRBV7-9 to TRBJ1-5, with TRBD1 identical over 11 bases. The CDR3 runs 18 residues. Per germline, CDR1 SEHNR and CDR2 FQNEAQ (reference sequence). The junction had 5 bases not matched to a gene; V was cut back by 1 base and J by 0 bases. DNA of the CDR3: TGTGCCAGCAGCTTAGGTAGGGACAGGGGGTTTAGCAATCAGCCCCAGCATTTT. Translated, it gives CASSLGRDRGFSNQPQHF.

The chain uses TRBV4-2 and TRBJ1-2; possible D gene TRBD1, 6 bases. Germline values: CDR1 LGHNA, CDR2 YNFKEQ. Trimming took off 3 bases at V and 2 bases at J, with 13 bases between the two ends. The CDR3 runs to 15 residues. The DNA for the CDR3 is TGTGCCAGCAGCCAGGTATCGACAGGAAACTATGGCTACACCTTC. Translated, it gives CASSQVSTGNYGYTF.

The rearrangement links TRBV19 to TRBJ1-4; D not certain. CDR3 size: 15 residues. The V gene lost 5 bases and the J gene lost 5 bases, with 15 bases spanning the gap. Germline V gene data show CDR1 as LNHDA and CDR2 as SQIVND (reference sequence). As DNA, the CDR3 is TGTGCCAGTAGTCAGCAGACGGTGGTAAATGAAAAACTGTTTTTT. Amino acid sequence: CASSQQTVVNEKLFF.